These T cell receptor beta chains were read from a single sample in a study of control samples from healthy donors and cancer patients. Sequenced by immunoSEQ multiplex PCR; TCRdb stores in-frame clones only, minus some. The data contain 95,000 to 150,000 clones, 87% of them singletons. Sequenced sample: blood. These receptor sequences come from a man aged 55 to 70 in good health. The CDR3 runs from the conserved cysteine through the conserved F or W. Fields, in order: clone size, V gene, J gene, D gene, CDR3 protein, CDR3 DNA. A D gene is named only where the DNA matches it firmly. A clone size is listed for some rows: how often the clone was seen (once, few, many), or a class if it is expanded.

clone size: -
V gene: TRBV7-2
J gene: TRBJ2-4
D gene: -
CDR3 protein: CASSLAGAQYF
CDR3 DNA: TGTGCCAGCAGCTTAGCGGGGGCTCAGTACTTC

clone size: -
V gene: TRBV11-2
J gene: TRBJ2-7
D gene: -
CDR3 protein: CASSFGGIYEQYF
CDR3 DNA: TGTGCCAGCAGCTTTGGGGGGATCTACGAGCAGTACTTC

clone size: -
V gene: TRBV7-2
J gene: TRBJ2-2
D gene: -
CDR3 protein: CASSLNGELFF
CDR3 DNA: TGTGCCAGCAGCTTAAACGGGGAGCTGTTTTTT

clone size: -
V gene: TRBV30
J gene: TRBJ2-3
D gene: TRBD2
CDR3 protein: CAWSRPSTRTSGDTQYF
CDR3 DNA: TGTGCCTGGAGCCGCCCTTCAACCCGGACTAGCGGAGATACGCAGTATTTT

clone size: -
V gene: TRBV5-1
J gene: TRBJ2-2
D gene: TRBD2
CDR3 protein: CASSPRTKAGGNTGELFF
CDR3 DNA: TGCGCCAGCAGCCCACGGACAAAAGCGGGGGGGAACACCGGGGAGCTGTTTTTT

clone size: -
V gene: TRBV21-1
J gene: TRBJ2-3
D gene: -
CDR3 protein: CASSKGAGAGTDTQYF
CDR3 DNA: TGTGCCAGCAGCAAAGGGGCAGGGGCGGGCACAGATACGCAGTATTTT

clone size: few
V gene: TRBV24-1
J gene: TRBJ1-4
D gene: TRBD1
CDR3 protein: CATSDVTGGVNEKLFF
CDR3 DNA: TGTGCCACCAGTGATGTGACAGGGGGAGTTAATGAAAAACTGTTTTTT

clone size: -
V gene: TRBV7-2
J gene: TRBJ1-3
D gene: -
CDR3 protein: CASSSDPAGGNTIYF
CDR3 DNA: TGTGCCAGCAGCTCCGATCCAGCGGGCGGGAACACCATATATTTT

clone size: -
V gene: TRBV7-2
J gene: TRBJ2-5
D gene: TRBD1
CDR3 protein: CASSGQGETQYF
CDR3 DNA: TGTGCCAGCAGCGGACAGGGAGAGACCCAGTACTTC

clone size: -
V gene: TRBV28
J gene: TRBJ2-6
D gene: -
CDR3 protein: CASSLVISGANVLTF
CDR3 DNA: TGTGCCAGCAGTTTGGTTATCTCTGGGGCCAACGTCCTGACTTTC

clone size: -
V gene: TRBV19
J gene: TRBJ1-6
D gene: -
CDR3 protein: CASSRDANSPLHF
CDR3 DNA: TGTGCCAGTAGTCGGGACGCAAATTCACCCCTCCACTTT

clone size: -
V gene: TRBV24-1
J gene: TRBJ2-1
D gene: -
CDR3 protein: CATSDYLQGGGEQFF
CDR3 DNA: TGTGCCACCAGTGACTACCTGCAGGGGGGCGGTGAGCAGTTCTTC

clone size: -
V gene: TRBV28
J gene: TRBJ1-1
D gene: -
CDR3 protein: CASILRAQNTEAFF
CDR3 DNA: TGTGCCAGCATATTACGGGCCCAGAACACTGAAGCTTTCTTT

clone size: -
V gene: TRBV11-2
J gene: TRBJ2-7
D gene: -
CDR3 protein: CASSLSGRYEQYF
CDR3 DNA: TGTGCCAGCAGCTTATCTGGGCGCTACGAGCAGTACTTC

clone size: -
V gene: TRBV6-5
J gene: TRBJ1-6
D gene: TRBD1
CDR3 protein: CASSRGQSNSPLHF
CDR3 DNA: TGTGCCAGCAGTCGGGGACAGTCTAATTCACCCCTCCACTTT

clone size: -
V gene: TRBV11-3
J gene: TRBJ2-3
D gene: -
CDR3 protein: CASSLDHGSTDTQYF
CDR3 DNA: TGTGCCAGCAGCTTGGACCACGGAAGCACAGATACGCAGTATTTT

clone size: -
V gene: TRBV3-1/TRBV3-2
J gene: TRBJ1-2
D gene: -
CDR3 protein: CASSPEGRYGYTF
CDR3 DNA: TGTGCCAGCAGCCCGGAAGGACGCTATGGCTACACCTTC

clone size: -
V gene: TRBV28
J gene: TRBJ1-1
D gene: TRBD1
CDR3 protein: CASSSPGDRGETFF
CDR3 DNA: TGTGCCAGCAGTTCTCCCGGAGACAGGGGTGAGACTTTCTTT

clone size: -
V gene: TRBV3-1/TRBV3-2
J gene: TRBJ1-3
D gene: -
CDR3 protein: CASSQRGAGNTIYF
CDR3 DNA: TGTGCCAGCAGCCAAAGGGGAGCTGGAAACACCATATATTTT

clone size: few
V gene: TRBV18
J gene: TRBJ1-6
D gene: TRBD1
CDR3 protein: CASSGGTGDNSPLHF
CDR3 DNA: TGTGCCAGCTCAGGAGGGACAGGGGATAATTCACCCCTCCACTTT

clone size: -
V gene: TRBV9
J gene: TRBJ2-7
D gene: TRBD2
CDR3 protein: CASSPWELAGSYEQYF
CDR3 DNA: TGTGCCAGCAGCCCGTGGGAACTAGCGGGGTCCTACGAGCAGTACTTC

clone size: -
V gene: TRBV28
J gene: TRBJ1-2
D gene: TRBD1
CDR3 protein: CASSLGTGWYGYTF
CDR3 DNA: TGTGCCAGCAGCTTGGGGACAGGGTGGTATGGCTACACCTTC

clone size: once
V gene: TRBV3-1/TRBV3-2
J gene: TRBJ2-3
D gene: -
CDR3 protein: CASSQDRATQYF
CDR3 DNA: TGTGCCAGCAGCCAAGATAGGGCTACGCAGTATTTT